Presented here are 30 T cell receptor beta chains from one specimen sequenced in a study of blood T cells in healthy people across ages (dated by TCRdb to about 2015). The method behind the library was 5' RACE. Instrument used: Illumina HiSeq 2500. A second PCR of about 6 to 12 cycles was run with a J-beta primer mix and a sample-barcoded 5' primer. Using fastp trimming at Q25 and MiXCR clonotype assembly, TCRdb reanalyzed the public sequencing data and kept in-frame beta chains. Rows merge per CDR3 protein into single entries with the most common DNA and genes. A total of 450,000 to 600,000 distinct CDR3 sequences appear in this sample, roughly a quarter of them only once. Of the sample, 3% to 4% is held by the ten largest clones. These data are also associated with another study on T cells of mothers and their children.

Material: blood. The receptor set was obtained from a boy aged 2 to 9 in good health.

Written as DNA, the CDR3 is TGTGCCAGCAGCTTCGGTCCCGGGACGTTGAACTATGGCTACACCTTC. Its protein product is CASSFGPGTLNYGYTF. J is TRBJ1-2 and V is TRBV13; tentative D call: TRBD1 (5 bases). Germline V gene data show CDR1 as PRHDT and CDR2 as FYEKMQ (reference sequence). The CDR3 covers 16 residues. The germline V and J ends were trimmed by 3 bases and 2 bases, with 16 bases remaining between them.

A few counts support this clonotype. The chain links TRBV11-1 to TRBJ2-2, with 9 nucleotides matching TRBD1. Germline trimming cut 8 bases from V and 3 bases from J; bases unmatched to any gene: 10. The length of the CDR3 is 16 residues. CDR1 is SGHAT and CDR2 is FQDESV in the germline V gene (reference sequence). This CDR3 reads CASGWMRTGDTGELFF. The DNA for the CDR3 is TGTGCCAGCGGGTGGATGAGGACAGGGGACACCGGGGAGCTGTTTTTT.

This rearrangement joins TRBV7-9 to TRBJ1-1; unclear D gene. CDR3 length: 15 amino acids. In germline, CDR1 is SEHNR, CDR2 FQNEAQ (reference sequence). Trimming removed 6 bases from V and 1 base from J, with 15 bases in between. In DNA, the CDR3 is TGTGCCAGCAGTCGACCCCAGGCGGGGAACACTGAAGCTTTCTTT. Its translation: CASSRPQAGNTEAFF. The variable domain in full, completed from reference TRBV7-9 and TRBJ1-1, reads DTGVSQNPRHKITKRGQNVTFRCDPISEHNRLYWYRQTLGQGPEFLTYFQNEAQLEKSRLLSDRFSAERPKGSFSTLEIQRTEQGDSAMYLCASSRPQAGNTEAFFGQGTRLTVV.

The chain joins TRBV29-1 to TRBJ2-1; 7 bases map to TRBD1. This CDR3 is built from 16 residues. Unmatched junction bases numbered 8, after V lost 0 bases and J lost 3 bases. Looked up from germline, CDR1 is SQVTM and CDR2 is ANQGSEA. In nucleotides, the CDR3 is TGCAGCGTTGAAGATAGGCGACAGGGTCTCTACAATGAGCAGTTCTTC. Translated, it gives CSVEDRRQGLYNEQFF.

The gene calls are TRBV20-1 and TRBJ1-1; maybe TRBD1 (5 bases). Germline values: CDR1 DFQATT, CDR2 SNEGSKA (reference sequence). CDR3 length: 14 amino acids. V dropped 0 bases and J dropped 11 bases, with 19 bases sitting between them. The CDR3: CSARDRIDRRAAFF. The CDR3 DNA is TGCAGTGCTAGAGACAGAATCGACAGACGCGCGGCTTTCTTT.

Remarks on this clonotype: This may be a read error: a much more frequent sequence differs by one nucleotide. The chain links TRBV20-1 to TRBJ2-3; D gene uncertain. Germline V gene lookup returns CDR1 DFQATT and CDR2 SNEGSKA (reference sequence). The CDR3 totals 10 residues. The V end was cut by 7 bases, the J end by 0 bases, with 2 bases between. CDR3 nucleotides: TGCAGTGTTAGCACAGATACGCAGTATTTT. This codes for CSVSTDTQYF.

This clonotype was seen a handful of times. This sequence joins TRBV21-1 and TRBJ2-5; the table names TRBD2, a call not compared with the DNA. TRBV21-1 is marked as a pseudogene. CDR3 length equals 15 residues. This chain's CDR3 is CASSKRGSKAETQYF. The CDR3 nucleotides read TGTGCCAGCAGCAAACGTGGGAGTAAGGCAGAGACCCAGTACTTC.

In its sample, this clonotype was seen a few times. J is TRBJ2-5 and V is TRBV30, with a possible D match to TRBD1 (6 bases). With the DNA end fitting TRBJ2-7 better, the J assignment may be wrong. This CDR3 contains 16 residues. Germline-derived CDR1 and CDR2 are GTSNPN and SVGIG (reference sequence). CDR3 in DNA: TGTGCCTGGAGTCATTCAGGACAGCCTCTTCCCTACGAGCAGTACTTC. Its translation: CAWSHSGQPLPYEQYF.

The chain uses TRBV3-1 and TRBJ2-5; D is possibly TRBD2 (6 bases). Germline V gene lookup returns CDR1 LGHDT and CDR2 YNNKEL (reference sequence). This CDR3 has 15 residues. Deletions cut 0 bases from V and 5 bases from J, with 13 bases between. The CDR3 region has the DNA TGTGCCAGCAGCCAAGATCGAAGGGCGGGGGAGACCCAGTACTTC. Its translation is CASSQDRRAGETQYF.

The chain recombines TRBV9 with TRBJ2-2; D unresolved. The CDR3 has 18 residues. Germline lookup yields CDR1 SGDLS and CDR2 YYNGEE. Trimming cost V 0 bases and J 5 bases, with 20 bases left between them. The CDR3 loop is CASSVGGMVSRSTGELFF. DNA of the CDR3: TGTGCCAGCAGCGTAGGCGGTATGGTGAGTCGTTCGACCGGGGAGCTGTTTTTT.

The rearrangement joins TRBV9 to TRBJ2-5; perhaps TRBD2 as D (5 bases). The J call is doubtful: the DNA matches TRBJ2-7 better. The CDR3 has 13 residues. The germline gives CDR1 SGDLS, CDR2 YYNGEE. The CDR3 DNA follows: TGTGCCAGCAGCGTAGAAGCGGACTACGAGCAGTACTTC. Amino acids: CASSVEADYEQYF.

V usage is TRBV18 and J usage is TRBJ2-4; 8 bases align to TRBD2. The CDR3 consists of 17 residues. Per the germline V gene, CDR1 is KGHSH and CDR2 is LQKENI. Trimming cost V 3 bases and J 0 bases; bases outside gene matches: 7. This chain's CDR3 is CASSPSLAATAKNIQYF. In DNA, the CDR3 is TGTGCCAGCTCACCTTCACTAGCGGCGACAGCCAAAAACATTCAGTACTTC.

The rearrangement uses TRBV10-3 and TRBJ2-3, with a possible D match to TRBD2 (6 bases). This CDR3 is 13 amino acids long. The germline V gene has CDR1 ENHRY and CDR2 SYGVKD. V was cut by 0 bases and J by 6 bases, with 7 bases left in between. The CDR3 DNA sequence: TGTGCCATCAGTGAGTCAGGAGGGGATACGCAGTATTTT. It translates to CAISESGGDTQYF.

This chain connects TRBV30 to TRBJ2-7; TRBD1 matches at 7 bases. The J segment lost 2 bases and the V segment lost 5 bases, leaving 3 bases of the junction unmatched. This CDR3 comprises 12 residues. The V gene's germline CDR1 is GTSNPN and CDR2 SVGIG (reference sequence). The CDR3 loop reads CAWGQATYEQYF. The CDR3 region has the DNA TGTGCCTGGGGACAGGCGACCTACGAGCAGTACTTC. Variable domain in full (rest from reference TRBV30 and TRBJ2-7): SQTIHQWPATLVQPVGSPLSLECTVEGTSNPNLYWYRQAAGRGLQLLFYSVGIGQISSEVPQNLSASRPQDRQFILSSKKLLLSDSGFYLCAWGQATYEQYFGPGTRLTVT.

The chain combines TRBV5-1 with TRBJ2-7; D unresolved. The V gene's germline CDR1 is SGHRS and CDR2 YFSETQ. V lost 0 bases to trimming and J lost 1 base, with 8 bases between them. The CDR3 covers 14 residues. The CDR3 here is CASSLEAGSYEQYF. In DNA form, the CDR3 reads TGCGCCAGCAGCTTGGAGGCAGGTTCCTACGAGCAGTACTTC.

This clonotype was found a few times. V and J are TRBV5-1 and TRBJ2-5, with no clear D. Between the trimmed V and J ends, which lost 2 bases and 0 bases, there was a span of 11 bases. The CDR3 has 15 amino acids. Germline CDR1 is SGHRS and CDR2 is YFSETQ. The CDR3 DNA follows: TGCGCCAGCAGCTTCGGTAGTCTCCACCAAGAGACCCAGTACTTC. The encoded protein is CASSFGSLHQETQYF. Complete variable domain (other parts from reference TRBV5-1 and TRBJ2-5): KAGVTQTPRYLIKTRGQQVTLSCSPISGHRSVSWYQQTPGQGLQFLFEYFSETQRNKGNFPGRFSGRQFSNSRSEMNVSTLELGDSALYLCASSFGSLHQETQYFGPGTRLLVL.

This CDR3 reads CASSEVSTQPQHF. CDR3 sequence (DNA): TGTGCCAGCAGTGAAGTCTCTACTCAGCCCCAGCATTTT. V and J are TRBV6-1 and TRBJ1-5; no clear D gene. The CDR3 totals 13 residues. The V end was cut by 1 base, the J end by 6 bases, with 7 bases between. From germline, CDR1 is MNHNS and CDR2 SASEGT.

This clonotype was counted only a few times. The chain carries TRBV6-6 and TRBJ1-2; D perhaps matches TRBD1 (6 bases). V lost 10 bases, J lost 0 bases, and 27 bases lay in between. CDR3 length: 18 amino acids. Germline CDR1 and CDR2: MNHNY and SVGAGI (reference sequence). The CDR3 DNA sequence: TGTGCCACCTCACGGTCAGGGGCAGGGGATTTAACTAACTATGGCTACACCTTC. Its protein product is CATSRSGAGDLTNYGYTF.

The J gene is TRBJ2-7, the V gene TRBV12-3 or TRBV12-4; 8 positions match TRBD2. The ends lost 3 bases at V and 4 bases at J; junction bases unmatched: 5. The CDR3 spans 14 residues. The CDR3 sequence is CASSFLAGPYEQYF. CDR3 nucleotides: TGTGCCAGCAGTTTTTTAGCGGGACCTTACGAGCAGTACTTC.

A few counts support this clonotype. The rearrangement uses TRBV20-1 and TRBJ1-4, with D maybe TRBD1 (5 bases). From germline, CDR1 is DFQATT and CDR2 SNEGSKA (reference sequence). This CDR3 region has 14 residues. V was shortened by 4 bases and J by 0 bases, with 9 bases between the two germline ends. In DNA form, the CDR3 reads TGCAGTGCTAACGGGGGTGCAACTAATGAAAAACTGTTTTTT. Protein product: CSANGGATNEKLFF.

The count of this clonotype is one. The J gene is TRBJ2-7, the V gene TRBV9, with unresolved D. CDR1 SGDLS and CDR2 YYNGEE come from the germline V gene. V was cut by 0 bases and J by 1 base, with 5 bases left in between. CDR3 length equals 13 residues. The CDR3 DNA sequence: TGTGCCAGCAGCGTAGGAATGTCCTACGAGCAGTACTTC. As protein: CASSVGMSYEQYF.

The rearrangement links TRBV5-1 to TRBJ1-3; TRBD1 matches 7 bases. CDR1 is SGHRS and CDR2 is YFSETQ in the germline V gene. Losses at the gene ends were 4 bases for V and 3 bases for J; bases not matched to a gene: 7. The CDR3 covers 15 residues. CDR3 loop: CASSPQGTGGNTIYF. The CDR3 DNA follows: TGCGCCAGCAGCCCACAGGGGACTGGTGGAAACACCATATATTTT. The whole variable domain, remainder taken from reference TRBV5-1 and TRBJ1-3, is KAGVTQTPRYLIKTRGQQVTLSCSPISGHRSVSWYQQTPGQGLQFLFEYFSETQRNKGNFPGRFSGRQFSNSRSEMNVSTLELGDSALYLCASSPQGTGGNTIYFGEGSWLTVV.

CDR3 DNA: TGTGCCAGCAGCCCCCAGAGCACCATTCAGTACTTC. Translated: CASSPQSTIQYF. The V gene is TRBV7-2, the J gene TRBJ2-4, with unresolved D. Between the trimmed V and J ends, which lost 5 bases and 9 bases, there was a span of 11 bases. The germline V gene encodes CDR1 SGHTA and CDR2 FQGNSA. CDR3 length equals 12 residues.

The table lists this clonotype with a few counts. The rearrangement uses TRBV5-1 and TRBJ2-5, with TRBD1 as a possible D gene (5 bases). V was pared by 3 bases and J by 4 bases, with 13 bases between. This CDR3 is built from 14 residues. Germline CDR1 and CDR2: SGHRS and YFSETQ. In DNA form, the CDR3 reads TGCGCCAGCAGCTCCTCAGGGTCGCGAGAGACCCAGTACTTC. Amino acids: CASSSSGSRETQYF.

CDR3 nucleotide sequence: TGTGCCAGTAGTAGGGAGGTCGCCAAAAACATTCAGTACTTC. This translates into CASSREVAKNIQYF. The rearrangement links TRBV19 to TRBJ2-4, with D possibly being TRBD2 (6 bases). Germline V CDR1 and CDR2: LNHDA, SQIVND (reference sequence). The V gene lost 4 bases and the J gene lost 1 base, with 8 bases spanning the gap. CDR3 length: 14 amino acids.

The chain combines TRBV7-9 with TRBJ1-2; D uncertain. Germline CDR1 is SEHNR and CDR2 is FQNEAQ (reference sequence). The ends were cut back, 1 base at V and 7 bases at J, with 13 bases in the middle. The CDR3 contains 14 residues. CDR3 in amino acids: CASSLGHRTVGYTF. The DNA of the CDR3 is TGTGCCAGCAGCTTAGGTCATAGGACGGTTGGCTACACCTTC.

The chain employs TRBV20-1 and TRBJ2-7; 13 bases map to TRBD2. Germline trimming cut 2 bases from V and 4 bases from J; bases unmatched to any gene: 5. The CDR3 is 15 residues long. Germline assignment: CDR1 DFQATT and CDR2 SNEGSKA (reference sequence). The CDR3 protein is CSARPLGLAGYEQYF. The DNA for the CDR3 is TGCAGTGCTAGACCACTGGGACTAGCGGGGTACGAGCAGTACTTC.

The V call is TRBV30, the J call TRBJ2-4; TRBD2 is a possible D gene (5 bases). V lost 5 bases, J lost 4 bases, and 12 bases lay in between. This CDR3 is built from 13 residues. The germline V gene encodes CDR1 GTSNPN and CDR2 SVGIG (reference sequence). CDR3 sequence: CAWGPGRKNIQYF. CDR3 in DNA: TGTGCCTGGGGCCCTGGGAGAAAAAACATTCAGTACTTC.

J is TRBJ1-2 and V is TRBV27, with 10 bases identical to TRBD1. The length of the CDR3 is 17 residues. Per the germline V gene, CDR1 is MNHEY and CDR2 is SMNVEV (reference sequence). J was trimmed by 7 bases and V by 0 bases; bases with no gene match: 11. CDR3 amino acids: CASSLSYNRDRGGGYTF. As DNA, the CDR3 is TGTGCCAGCAGTTTATCGTATAACCGGGACAGGGGTGGTGGCTACACCTTC.

The chain couples TRBV7-9 to TRBJ1-1; 8 positions match TRBD1. This CDR3 has 15 amino acids. V shed 3 bases and J 1 base; nucleotides not matched to a gene: 4. Germline V gene data show CDR1 as SEHNR and CDR2 as FQNEAQ (reference sequence). CDR3 sequence: CASSLLTGANTEAFF. In DNA form, the CDR3 reads TGTGCCAGCAGCTTGCTGACAGGGGCGAACACTGAAGCTTTCTTT.